Below are 14 T cell receptor beta chains sequenced from a single sample in a study of cytomegalovirus exposure and HLA in healthy donors. The study ran its PCR with 60 Vbeta and 13 Jbeta primers. Sequencing was performed with immunoSEQ multiplex PCR; in TCRdb, only in-frame clones are kept and a portion is missing. The data contain some 180,000 clones, about 13% of them singletons. Material for sequencing was PBMCs. All receptors derive from a man over 45 in good health and CMV-seropositive.

The chain employs TRBV6-1 and TRBJ1-1, with 7 bases matching TRBD1. The J segment lost 4 bases and the V segment lost 5 bases, leaving 4 bases of the junction unmatched. Germline V CDR1 and CDR2: MNHNS, SASEGT. The CDR3 loop spans 13 amino acids. Here the CDR3 reads CASSTGVPTEAFF. The CDR3 nucleotides read TGTGCCAGCAGTACAGGGGTCCCCACTGAAGCTTTCTTT.

This clone was found a few times. This chain connects TRBV5-1 to TRBJ2-1; 12 bases match TRBD2. The CDR3 spans 17 residues. The V gene end was trimmed by 0 bases and the J gene end by 7 bases; junction bases not matched to a gene: 8. The germline CDR1 and CDR2 sequences are SGHRS and YFSETQ. CDR3 residues: CASSLAASGGVYNEQFF. The DNA of the CDR3 is TGCGCCAGCAGCTTGGCGGCTAGCGGGGGGGTATATAATGAGCAGTTCTTC.

As to this clone: In the same sample, other DNA sequences code for this CDR3. V gene TRBV9 combines with J gene TRBJ1-6; TRBD1 aligns across 9 bases. The CDR3 covers 15 residues. Germline lookup yields CDR1 SGDLS and CDR2 YYNGEE. V dropped 4 bases and J dropped 9; count of bases not matched to a gene: 8. The CDR3 loop is CASSSDRGFLSPLHF. The CDR3 DNA reads TGTGCCAGCAGCTCGGACAGGGGATTTCTTTCACCCCTCCACTTT.

This clone was observed a few times. V gene TRBV19 combines with J gene TRBJ1-1; 9 positions match TRBD1. V shed 5 bases and J 0 bases; nucleotides not matched to a gene: 7. Germline V CDR1 and CDR2: LNHDA, SQIVND (reference sequence). This CDR3 is 16 amino acids long. CDR3 sequence (DNA): TGTGCCAGTAGTGGAACAGGGGGCGCCTTGAACACTGAAGCTTTCTTT. Translated, it gives CASSGTGGALNTEAFF.

The chain couples TRBV6-1 to TRBJ2-3, with D perhaps TRBD1 (5 bases). Germline CDR1 is MNHNS and CDR2 is SASEGT. With 3 bases removed from V and 6 bases from J, the gap between germline ends came to 10 bases. The CDR3 is made up of 13 amino acids. This chain's CDR3 is CASSEQGWDTQYF. Written as DNA, the CDR3 is TGTGCCAGCAGTGAGCAGGGCTGGGATACGCAGTATTTT.

This clone was counted a few times. The chain combines TRBV4-2 with TRBJ2-1; D possibly corresponds to TRBD2 (6 bases). The V gene lost 2 bases and the J gene lost 5 bases, with 13 bases spanning the gap. The CDR3 covers 15 residues. Germline loops: CDR1 LGHNA, CDR2 YNFKEQ. This CDR3 reads CASSQRLAPDNEQFF. CDR3 in DNA: TGTGCCAGCAGCCAAAGGCTAGCGCCTGACAATGAGCAGTTCTTC.

The table lists this clone with a few counts. This chain joins TRBV11-3 and TRBJ2-7; unclear D gene. The CDR3 length is 13 residues. Trimming removed 0 bases from V and 3 bases from J, with 6 bases in between. Germline V gene lookup returns CDR1 SGHNT and CDR2 YENEEA. The CDR3 DNA follows: TGTGCCAGCAGCTTAGAGCCGGGCTACGAGCAGTACTTC. It yields the protein CASSLEPGYEQYF.

This clone has more than one count but fewer than ten. This chain links TRBV6-4 with TRBJ1-1, with D maybe TRBD1 (5 bases). Trimming took off 3 bases at V and 4 bases at J, with 9 bases between the two ends. Germline CDR1 and CDR2: MRHNA and SNTAGT. The CDR3 is 13 amino acids. The DNA for the CDR3 is TGTGCCAGCAGTGATATAAGGGGCACTGAAGCTTTCTTT. It specifies CASSDIRGTEAFF.

The chain joins TRBV28 to TRBJ1-5; TRBD1 matches 7 bases. The V gene's germline CDR1 is MDHEN and CDR2 SYDVKM. The CDR3 is 15 residues long. The junction had 9 bases not matched to a gene; V was cut back by 6 bases and J by 4 bases. The DNA of the CDR3 is TGTGCCAGCAGCCCGACAGGGTTTCTTAATCAGCCCCAGCATTTT. Translation gives CASSPTGFLNQPQHF.

This clone showed up just a few times. The V call is TRBV7-2, the J call TRBJ1-4; TRBD1 matches at 10 bases. The CDR3 is made up of 17 amino acids. Germline CDR1 and CDR2: SGHTA and FQGNSA. V shed 6 bases and J 0 bases; nucleotides not matched to a gene: 7. CDR3 in DNA: TGTGCCAGCAGGTTCGACAGGGGGCAGGCAACTAATGAAAAACTGTTTTTT. This encodes CASRFDRGQATNEKLFF.

J is TRBJ2-7 and V is TRBV9; 10 bases agree with TRBD1. The V segment lost 0 bases and the J segment 6 bases; nucleotides outside the gene matches: 3. The germline gives CDR1 SGDLS, CDR2 YYNGEE. This CDR3 region has 14 residues. The DNA of the CDR3 is TGTGCCAGCAGCGTAGTAGGGACAGGGGTCGAGCAGTACTTC. This sequence encodes CASSVVGTGVEQYF.

This clone was seen a few times. The chain joins TRBV9 to TRBJ1-5; no reliable D call. Germline values: CDR1 SGDLS, CDR2 YYNGEE. Between the trimmed V and J ends, which lost 0 bases and 3 bases, there was a span of 7 bases. CDR3 size: 14 residues. Here the CDR3 DNA reads TGTGCCAGCAGCGTAGGCAGCGACAATCAGCCCCAGCATTTT. Translated: CASSVGSDNQPQHF.

The rearrangement links TRBV27 to TRBJ2-3; TRBD1 aligns across 7 bases. Germline CDR1 MNHEY, CDR2 SMNVEV (reference sequence). Trimming took 6 bases from V and 5 from J; bases not matched to a gene: 14. The CDR3 spans 16 residues. The CDR3 region has the DNA TGTGCCAGCAGCCCGTGGGACAGTACCTCGAGAGATACGCAGTATTTT. This encodes CASSPWDSTSRDTQYF.

This clone has just a few counts. V and J are TRBV7-9 and TRBJ2-7; TRBD1 agrees at 7 bases. This CDR3 has 15 amino acids. The germline gives CDR1 SEHNR, CDR2 FQNEAQ (reference sequence). Germline trimming cut 5 bases from V and 6 bases from J; bases unmatched to any gene: 13. The CDR3 bases are TGTGCCAGCAGCGAGACTACAGGGGTTCAAGTCGAGCAGTACTTC. Amino acid sequence: CASSETTGVQVEQYF.